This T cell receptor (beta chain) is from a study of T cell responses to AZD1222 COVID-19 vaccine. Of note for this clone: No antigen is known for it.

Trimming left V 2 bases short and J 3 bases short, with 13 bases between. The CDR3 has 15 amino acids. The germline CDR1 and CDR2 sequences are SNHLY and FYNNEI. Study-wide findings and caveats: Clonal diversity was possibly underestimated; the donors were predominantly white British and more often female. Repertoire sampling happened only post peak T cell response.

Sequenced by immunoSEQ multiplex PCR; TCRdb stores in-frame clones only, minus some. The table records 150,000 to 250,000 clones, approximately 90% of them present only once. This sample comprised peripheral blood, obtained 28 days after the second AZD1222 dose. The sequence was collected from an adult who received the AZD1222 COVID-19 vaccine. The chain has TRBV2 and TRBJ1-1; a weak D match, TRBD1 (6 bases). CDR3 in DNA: TGTGCCAGCAGTGAATCCCGGACAGCTTACACTGAAGCTTTCTTT. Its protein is CASSESRTAYTEAFF.